The 7 T cell receptor beta chains listed next were all sequenced from one sample in a study of OX40 agonist ivuxolimab in advanced cancers. TCRdb keeps only in-frame clones here, not all; method: immunoSEQ multiplex PCR. Among 100,000 or so clones listed, around 95% were seen once. Here the sequenced sample was CD4+ or CD8+ T cells sorted from blood, taken in a trial of the OX40 agonist ivuxolimab. Every receptor here comes from an adult with an advanced solid tumor such as melanoma, head and neck, liver or kidney cancer.

J is TRBJ1-4 and V is TRBV4-3; D is possibly TRBD1 (6 bases). CDR1 LGHNA and CDR2 YSLEER come from the germline V gene. With 3 bases removed from V and 4 bases from J, the gap between germline ends came to 12 bases. This CDR3 is built from 15 residues. The chain's CDR3 is CASSQEGQHNEKLFF. CDR3 DNA sequence: TGCGCCAGCAGCCAGGAAGGACAGCATAATGAAAAACTGTTTTTT.

The rearrangement joins TRBV7-6 to TRBJ2-7, with D tentatively TRBD1 or TRBD2 (6 bases each). V gave up 2 bases and J gave up 3 bases, with 8 bases separating them. CDR3 length equals 13 residues. Per the germline V gene, CDR1 is SGHVS and CDR2 is FNYEAQ. CDR3: CASSLKGGYEQYF. The CDR3 region has the DNA TGTGCCAGCAGCTTAAAGGGGGGCTACGAGCAGTACTTC.

This rearrangement joins TRBV5-6 to TRBJ2-1, with TRBD2 matching 11 bases. The germline CDR1 and CDR2 sequences are SGHDT and YYEEEE. V lost 2 bases to trimming and J lost 8 bases; unmatched junction nucleotides: 9. CDR3 length: 16 amino acids. The CDR3 nucleotides are TGTGCCAGCAGCTTACCGGGACTAGCGGTATCTCATGAGCAGTTCTTC. Translated: CASSLPGLAVSHEQFF.

This chain uses TRBV6-4 with TRBJ2-1; D assignment may be TRBD1 or TRBD2 (5 bases each). The CDR3 loop spans 13 amino acids. V lost 2 bases and J lost 6, with 8 bases in between. Per the germline V gene, CDR1 is MRHNA and CDR2 is SNTAGT. CDR3 in amino acids: CASSDGGVNEQFF. CDR3 DNA: TGTGCCAGCAGTGACGGGGGAGTCAATGAGCAGTTCTTC.

This clone was recorded a few times. V gene TRBV12-5 combines with J gene TRBJ1-5; D gene uncertain. The CDR3 covers 12 residues. Trimming cost V 6 bases and J 5 bases, with 8 bases left between them. The germline gives CDR1 LGHNT, CDR2 FRNRAP. The CDR3 loop is CASGSRYQPQHF. DNA of the CDR3: TGTGCTAGTGGGTCTAGATATCAGCCCCAGCATTTT.

The chain has TRBV5-4 and TRBJ1-1, with D possibly TRBD1 on 6 matching bases. Trimming removed 0 bases from V and 5 bases from J, with 11 bases in between. This CDR3 comprises 14 residues. Germline lookup yields CDR1 SGHNT and CDR2 YYREEE (reference sequence). CDR3 region: CASSLEGGRTEAFF. CDR3 nucleotide sequence: TGTGCCAGCAGCTTGGAGGGGGGGAGGACTGAAGCTTTCTTT. The full variable domain, with the rest looked up from reference TRBV5-4 and TRBJ1-1, is ETGVTQSPTHLIKTRGQQVTLRCSSQSGHNTVSWYQQALGQGPQFIFQYYREEENGRGNFPPRFSGLQFPNYSSELNVNALELDDSALYLCASSLEGGRTEAFFGQGTRLTVV.

V usage is TRBV5-5 and J usage is TRBJ2-7; 9 bases map to TRBD2. This CDR3 comprises 15 residues. From germline, CDR1 is SGHKS and CDR2 YYEKEE (reference sequence). After removal of 0 bases from V and 3 bases from J, the junction contained 4 bases not matched to a gene. CDR3 sequence (DNA): TGTGCCAGCAGCTTGGGCGTGACTAGCGGCTACGAGCAGTACTTC. It yields the protein CASSLGVTSGYEQYF.